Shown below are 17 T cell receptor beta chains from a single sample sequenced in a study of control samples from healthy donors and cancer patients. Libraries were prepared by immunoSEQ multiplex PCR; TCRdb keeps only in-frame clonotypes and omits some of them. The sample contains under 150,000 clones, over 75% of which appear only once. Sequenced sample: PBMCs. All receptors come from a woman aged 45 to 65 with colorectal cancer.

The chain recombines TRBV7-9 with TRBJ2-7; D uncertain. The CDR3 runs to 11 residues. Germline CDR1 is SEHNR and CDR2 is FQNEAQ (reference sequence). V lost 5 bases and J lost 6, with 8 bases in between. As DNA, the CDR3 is TGTGCCAGCAGCCACAACGCCGAGCAGTACTTC. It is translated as CASSHNAEQYF.

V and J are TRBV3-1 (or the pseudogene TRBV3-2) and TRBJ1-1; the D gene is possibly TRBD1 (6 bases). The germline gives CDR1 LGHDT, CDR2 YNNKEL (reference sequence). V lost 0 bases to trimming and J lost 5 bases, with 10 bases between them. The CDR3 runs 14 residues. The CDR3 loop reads CASSQEGGRTEAFF. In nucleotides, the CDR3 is TGTGCCAGCAGCCAAGAGGGGGGGCGGACTGAAGCTTTCTTT.

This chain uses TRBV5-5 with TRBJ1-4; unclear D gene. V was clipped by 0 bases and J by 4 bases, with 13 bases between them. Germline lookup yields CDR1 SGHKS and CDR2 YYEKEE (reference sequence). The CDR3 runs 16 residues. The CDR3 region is CASSLGRAQVNEKLFF. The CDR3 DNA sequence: TGTGCCAGCAGCTTGGGACGGGCCCAGGTTAATGAAAAACTGTTTTTT.

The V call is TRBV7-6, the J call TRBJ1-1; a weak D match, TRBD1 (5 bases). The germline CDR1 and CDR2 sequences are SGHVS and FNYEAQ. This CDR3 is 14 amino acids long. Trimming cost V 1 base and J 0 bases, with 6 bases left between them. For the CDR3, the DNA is TGTGCCAGCAGCTTAGTGGACATGAACACTGAAGCTTTCTTT. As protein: CASSLVDMNTEAFF.

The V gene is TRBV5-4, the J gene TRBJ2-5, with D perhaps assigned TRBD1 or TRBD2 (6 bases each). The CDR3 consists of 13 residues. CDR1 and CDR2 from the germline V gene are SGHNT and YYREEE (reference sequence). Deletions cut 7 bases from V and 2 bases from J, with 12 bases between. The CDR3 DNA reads TGTGCCAGCCGAGGGGGGACACAAGAGACCCAGTACTTC. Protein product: CASRGGTQETQYF.

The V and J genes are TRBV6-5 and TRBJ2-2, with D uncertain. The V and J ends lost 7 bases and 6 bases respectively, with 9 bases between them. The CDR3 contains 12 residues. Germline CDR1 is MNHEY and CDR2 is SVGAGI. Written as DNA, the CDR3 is TGTGCCAGCACCAGAAGGTCCGGGGAGCTGTTTTTT. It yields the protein CASTRRSGELFF.

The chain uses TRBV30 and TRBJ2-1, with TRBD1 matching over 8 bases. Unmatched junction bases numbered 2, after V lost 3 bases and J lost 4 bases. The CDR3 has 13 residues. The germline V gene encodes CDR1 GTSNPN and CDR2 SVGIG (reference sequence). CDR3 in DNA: TGTGCCTGGAGGGACAGGGATTACAATGAGCAGTTCTTC. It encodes CAWRDRDYNEQFF.

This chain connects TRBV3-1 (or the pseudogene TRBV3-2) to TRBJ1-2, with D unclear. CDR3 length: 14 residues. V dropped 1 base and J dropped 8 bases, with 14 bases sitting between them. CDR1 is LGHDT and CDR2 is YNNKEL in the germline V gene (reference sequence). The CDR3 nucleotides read TGTGCCAGCAGCCAAGGAATTTGGGCCAGCGGCTACACCTTC. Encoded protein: CASSQGIWASGYTF.

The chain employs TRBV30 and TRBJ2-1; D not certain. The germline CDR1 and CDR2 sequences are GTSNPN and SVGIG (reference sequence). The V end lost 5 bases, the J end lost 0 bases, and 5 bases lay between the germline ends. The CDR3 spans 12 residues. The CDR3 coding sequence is TGTGCCTGGTTGGCCTCCTACAATGAGCAGTTCTTC. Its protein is CAWLASYNEQFF. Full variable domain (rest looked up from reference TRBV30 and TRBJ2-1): SQTIHQWPATLVQPVGSPLSLECTVEGTSNPNLYWYRQAAGRGLQLLFYSVGIGQISSEVPQNLSASRPQDRQFILSSKKLLLSDSGFYLCAWLASYNEQFFGPGTRLTVL.

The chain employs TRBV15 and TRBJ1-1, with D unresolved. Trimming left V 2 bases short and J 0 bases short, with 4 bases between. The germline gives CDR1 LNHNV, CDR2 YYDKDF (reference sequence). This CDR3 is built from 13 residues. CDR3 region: CATSRSLNTEAFF. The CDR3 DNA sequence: TGTGCCACCAGCAGATCCCTGAACACTGAAGCTTTCTTT.

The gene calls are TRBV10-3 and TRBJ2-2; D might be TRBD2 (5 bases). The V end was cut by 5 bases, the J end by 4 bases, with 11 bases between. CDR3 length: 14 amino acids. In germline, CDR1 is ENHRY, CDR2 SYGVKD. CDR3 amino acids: CAISNSGVTGELFF. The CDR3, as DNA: TGTGCCATCAGTAACTCCGGGGTCACCGGGGAGCTGTTTTTT.

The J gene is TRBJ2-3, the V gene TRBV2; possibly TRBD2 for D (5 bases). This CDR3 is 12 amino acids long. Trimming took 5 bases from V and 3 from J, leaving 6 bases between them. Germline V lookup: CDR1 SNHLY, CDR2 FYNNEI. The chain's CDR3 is CASSSGTDTQYF. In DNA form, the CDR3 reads TGTGCCAGCAGTTCGGGGACAGATACGCAGTATTTT.

The CDR3 nucleotides read TGCGCCAGCAGCTTGGGACGTTCGGGGCAGTACTTC. It is translated as CASSLGRSGQYF. This chain uses TRBV5-1 with TRBJ2-7; D ambiguous. V was cut by 0 bases and J by 9 bases, with 10 bases left in between. The CDR3 contains 12 residues. From germline, CDR1 is SGHRS and CDR2 YFSETQ.

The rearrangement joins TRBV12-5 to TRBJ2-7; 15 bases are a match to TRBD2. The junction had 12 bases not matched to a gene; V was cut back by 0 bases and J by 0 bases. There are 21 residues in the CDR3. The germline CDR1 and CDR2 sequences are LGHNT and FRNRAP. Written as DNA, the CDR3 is TGTGCTAGTGGTTTGGTACTTGGACTAGCGGGGGGGCCTGAAAACTCCTACGAGCAGTACTTC. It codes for CASGLVLGLAGGPENSYEQYF.

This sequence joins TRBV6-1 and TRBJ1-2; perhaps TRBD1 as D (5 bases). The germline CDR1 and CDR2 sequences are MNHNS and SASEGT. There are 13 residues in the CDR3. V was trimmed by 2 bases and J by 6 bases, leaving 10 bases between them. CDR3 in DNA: TGTGCCAGCAGTGAACTGGGGGTGAATGGCTACACCTTC. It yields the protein CASSELGVNGYTF.

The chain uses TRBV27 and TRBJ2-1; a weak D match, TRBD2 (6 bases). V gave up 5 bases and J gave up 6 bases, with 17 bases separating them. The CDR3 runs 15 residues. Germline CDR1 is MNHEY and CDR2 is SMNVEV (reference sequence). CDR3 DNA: TGTGCCAGCAGTGGAACCTACAACGGGGGCAATGAGCAGTTCTTC. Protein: CASSGTYNGGNEQFF.

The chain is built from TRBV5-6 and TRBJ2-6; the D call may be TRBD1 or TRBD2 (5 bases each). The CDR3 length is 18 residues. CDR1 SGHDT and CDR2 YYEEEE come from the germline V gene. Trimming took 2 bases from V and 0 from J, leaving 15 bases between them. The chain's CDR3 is CASSFRVGALSGANVLTF. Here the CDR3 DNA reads TGTGCCAGCAGCTTTCGGGTCGGGGCGCTCTCTGGGGCCAACGTCCTGACTTTC.